This T cell receptor beta chain was found in a study of blood T cell repertoires in COVID-19 (dated by TCRdb to about 2020). Study-wide context: Samples covering the acute and convalescent phases of COVID-19 were provided by collaborators in the United States, Italy and Spain. Deeply sampled blood TCRbeta repertoires from subjects exposed to, actively infected with, or recovered from COVID-19 were included in the dataset. The repertoires were released in a freely available public database meant as a resource for research on the immune response to SARS-CoV-2. A de-identified subject ID, COVID-19 status, age in years and sex were almost always included in the sample metadata. The prospective study material was composed of cDNA or gDNA derived from T cells, B-cell-depleted T cells, or PBMCs. Samples were obtained from the ongoing ImmuneRACE study (first 160 participants) and from over a thousand subjects provided by 6 global collaborators. HLA class I and class II types, where available, came from metadata supplied by the sample provider rather than from assay-based typing.

The germline V gene provides CDR1 MNHNS and CDR2 SASEGT. The junction carries 10 bases between V and J, which are trimmed by 1 base and 1 base respectively. CDR3 length: 15 amino acids, cysteine to phenylalanine. CDR3 DNA only is kept here, 45 bases in frame from base 1. As concerns this clone: The clone's antigen remains unknown. No much larger clone exists at a distance of one base, and base qualities are not known.

Points the paper makes about the study in general: How much clinical and demographic metadata was included differed by source and by participant, and the metadata was provided uncurated.

The immunoSEQ Assay, a bias-controlled multiplex PCR, was used to amplify TCRbeta CDR3 regions from genomic DNA. The original pipeline was this. Within the assay, amplification of reference gene primers was used to estimate how many nucleated cells each sample contained. To quantify the absolute abundance of each unique TCRbeta CDR3 rearrangement, sequence reads were collapsed and filtered. For each sample, productive Simpson clonality was calculated as the square root of Simpson's diversity index across productive rearrangements. Not all clones reach the TCRdb copy of this immuneACCESS table, which keeps in-frame sequences only. Checked studies attribute under half of the gap to unresolved V genes and leave the rest unexplained. The DNA gave D and trimming, while V, J and clone size come from that table. The sample table shows under 200,000 clones, and approximately 84% are seen once. Jointly, the top ten make up under 13% of the sample.

Collaborating institutions collected whole blood in K2EDTA tubes following their own protocols. For TCRbeta analysis, collaborators shipped samples in one of three forms: frozen whole blood, isolated PBMCs, or DNA extracted from either of those sample types. This TCR came from a man aged 65 to 79 with active or convalescent COVID-19. Recombination linked TRBV6-1 to TRBJ1-2, with no reliable assignment of the D segment. The sequencing input was peripheral blood. The CDR3 protein is CASSEGLRDNYGYTF. The DNA is as follows: TGTGCCAGCAGTGAAGGGCTGAGGGATAACTATGGCTACACCTTC.